These T cell receptor beta chains were read from a single sample in a study of blood T cells in healthy people across ages. Via MiXCR, TCRdb re-called the 5' RACE reads, giving one row per CDR3 protein. This sample yields about a million distinct CDR3 sequences, of which more than 30% are seen a single time; around 13% belongs to the top ten. The specimen sequenced was blood. All receptors derive from a man younger than 35 in good health. Both conserved end residues are part of each CDR3. D genes are given only for firm matches. The size field is filled for only some rows; it gives once, few, many or a size class.

J gene | clone size | D gene | V gene | CDR3 protein | CDR3 DNA
TRBJ1-2 | . | TRBD1 | TRBV6-5 | CASRRTGLYGYTF | TGTGCCAGCAGGAGGACAGGGCTCTATGGCTACACCTTC
TRBJ1-5 | . | . | TRBV5-1 | CASSLGSGMSNQPQHF | TGCGCCAGCAGCTTGGGGTCAGGAATGAGCAATCAGCCCCAGCATTTT
TRBJ2-2 | . | TRBD1 | TRBV25-1 | CASSVNRGTGELFF | TGTGCCAGCAGTGTTAACAGGGGTACCGGGGAGCTGTTTTTT
TRBJ1-6 | many | . | TRBV27 | CASARLSSYNSPLHF | TGTGCCAGCGCCCGACTTAGCTCCTATAATTCACCCCTCCACTTT
TRBJ2-3 | . | . | TRBV20-1 | CSALEGDTQYF | TGCAGTGCTCTAGAGGGAGATACGCAGTATTTT
TRBJ1-1 | . | TRBD1 | TRBV6-6 | CASSYRPTGDAFF | TGTGCCAGCAGTTACCGCCCGACAGGGGATGCTTTCTTT
TRBJ2-7 | . | TRBD2 | TRBV27 | CASSLSAGEAYNEQYF | TGTGCCAGCAGTTTATCGGCGGGGGAAGCCTACAATGAGCAGTACTTC
TRBJ2-3 | many | . | TRBV5-1 | CASSLDGATDTQYF | TGCGCCAGCAGCTTGGACGGGGCCACAGATACGCAGTATTTT
TRBJ2-3 | . | . | TRBV5-1 | CASSPSMGDTQYF | TGCGCCAGCAGCCCCTCCATGGGGGATACGCAGTATTTT
TRBJ1-1 | . | . | TRBV6-6 | CASSRQRDTEAFF | TGTGCCAGCTCAAGACAACGGGACACTGAAGCTTTCTTT
TRBJ2-3 | . | TRBD1 | TRBV7-2 | CASSLDRVDTQYF | TGTGCCAGCAGCTTGGACAGGGTCGATACGCAGTATTTT
TRBJ2-7 | . | TRBD1 | TRBV20-1 | CSAPDRGEQYF | TGCAGTGCACCGGACAGGGGCGAGCAGTACTTC
TRBJ1-1 | . | TRBD1 | TRBV16 | CASNQLQGDTEAFF | TGTGCCAGCAACCAATTGCAGGGGGACACTGAAGCTTTCTTT
TRBJ2-7 | . | . | TRBV29-1 | CSVVGATRRSYSEQYF | TGCAGCGTTGTTGGTGCAACAAGGCGGTCCTACAGTGAGCAGTACTTC
TRBJ1-2 | . | . | TRBV20-1 | CSASGDGHYGYTF | TGCAGTGCTAGCGGGGACGGTCACTATGGCTACACCTTC
TRBJ2-7 | . | . | TRBV6-5 | CASRSLDLEEQYF | TGTGCCAGCAGATCCTTAGACTTGGAGGAGCAGTACTTC
TRBJ1-2 | . | . | TRBV29-1 | CSVPGVDYGYTF | TGCAGCGTACCAGGGGTAGACTATGGCTACACCTTC